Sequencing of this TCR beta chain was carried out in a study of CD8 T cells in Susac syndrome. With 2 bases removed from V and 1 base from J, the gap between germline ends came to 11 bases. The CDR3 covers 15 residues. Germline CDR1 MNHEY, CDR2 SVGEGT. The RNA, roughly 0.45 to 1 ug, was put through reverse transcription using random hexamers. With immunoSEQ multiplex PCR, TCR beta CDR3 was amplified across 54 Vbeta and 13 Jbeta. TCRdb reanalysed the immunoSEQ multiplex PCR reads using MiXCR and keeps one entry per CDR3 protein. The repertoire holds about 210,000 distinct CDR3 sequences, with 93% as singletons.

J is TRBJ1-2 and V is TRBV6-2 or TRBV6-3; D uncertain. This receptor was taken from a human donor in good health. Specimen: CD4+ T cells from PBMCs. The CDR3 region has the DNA TGTGCCAGCAGTTACACATGGGATTTTAACTATGGCTACACCTTC. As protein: CASSYTWDFNYGYTF.